This T cell receptor beta chain is drawn from a study of T cells in Graves' hyperthyroidism and ophthalmopathy. At the level of the study: Sampling of peripheral blood happened at initial diagnosis, prior to any treatment.

Diagnostic assessment was based on clinical symptoms, serum thyroxine and TRAb, thyroid ultrasound and orbital computed tomography. Overall study results and limits: Median prediction lead before ophthalmopathy onset was 6.5 months with the model.

The source material, RNA transcripts, was used to amplify TCR beta CDR3 regions. When the TCR CDR3 underwent first-round RT-PCR, the HTBI primer set was used. TCRdb processed the multiplex PCR reads anew with MiXCR; each CDR3 protein has one entry. The repertoire holds roughly 180,000 distinct CDR3 sequences, with about a tenth as singletons. Germline V gene data show CDR1 as MDHEN and CDR2 as SYDVKM. The CDR3 length is 13 residues. This clonotype appeared a single time. Its antigen is as yet unknown. A much larger clonotype is one base distant, so this may be a read error. This TCR came from a woman under 30 with Graves' hyperthyroidism that later progressed to Graves' ophthalmopathy. This rearrangement joins TRBV28 to TRBJ2-7; D may be TRBD1 (5 bases). Sequencing input: blood. The CDR3 coding sequence is TGTGCCAGCAATTTAGCAGGGCCCTACGAGCAGTACTTC. Protein sequence: CASNLAGPYEQYF.